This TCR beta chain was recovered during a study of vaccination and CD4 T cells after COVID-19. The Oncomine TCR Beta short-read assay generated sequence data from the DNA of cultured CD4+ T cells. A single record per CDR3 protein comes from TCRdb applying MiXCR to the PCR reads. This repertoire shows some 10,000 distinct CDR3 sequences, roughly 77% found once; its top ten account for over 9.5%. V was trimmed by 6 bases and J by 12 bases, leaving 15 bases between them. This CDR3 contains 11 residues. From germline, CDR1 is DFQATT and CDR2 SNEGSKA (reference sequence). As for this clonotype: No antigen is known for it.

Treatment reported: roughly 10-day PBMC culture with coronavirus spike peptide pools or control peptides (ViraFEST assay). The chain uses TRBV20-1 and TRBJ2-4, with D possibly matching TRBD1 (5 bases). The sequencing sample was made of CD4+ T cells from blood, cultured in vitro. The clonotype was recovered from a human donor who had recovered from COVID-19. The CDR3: CSAPQQATQYF. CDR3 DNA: TGCAGTGCCCCACAACAGGCTACTCAGTACTTC.